The 25 T cell receptor beta chains presented below share a single source sample, sequenced in a study of shared clonotypes between healthy human individuals. Some clones are missing from TCRdb's copy, which holds only in-frame ones; the method was immunoSEQ multiplex PCR. This table has 170,000 or so clones, approximately 61% appearing once. The material sequenced was memory CD4+ T cells sorted from blood. Subset given: CD45RA-negative fraction. The receptors stem from a man aged 25 to 45 in good health.

This chain links TRBV7-3 with TRBJ2-5; 16 bases align to TRBD2. CDR1 and CDR2 from the germline V gene are SGHTA and FQGTGA. The CDR3 length is 17 residues. V dropped 5 bases and J dropped 5; count of bases not matched to a gene: 8. For the CDR3, the DNA is TGTGCCAGCAGCCCAGGGACTAGCGGGAGGGGGGTGGAGACCCAGTACTTC. Its translation is CASSPGTSGRGVETQYF.

The chain links TRBV6-1 to TRBJ2-2; D is unclear. Trimming shortened V by 8 bases and J by 1 base, and 14 bases separated the two germline ends. CDR1 is MNHNS, CDR2 SASEGT, per germline. The CDR3 loop spans 15 amino acids. The CDR3 DNA is TGTGCCAGCTACCAGGTGCCCTGGAACACCGGGGAGCTGTTTTTT. Its protein product is CASYQVPWNTGELFF.

This chain uses TRBV6-1 with TRBJ2-3; D is perhaps TRBD1 (5 bases). V shed 7 bases and J shed 0 bases, with 11 bases lying between them. Germline V gives CDR1 MNHNS, CDR2 SASEGT. The CDR3 contains 14 residues. The CDR3 region has the DNA TGTGCCAGCACTGACAGAGCTAGCACAGATACGCAGTATTTT. As protein: CASTDRASTDTQYF.

The chain carries TRBV19 and TRBJ1-2; 8 nucleotides match TRBD1. J gave up 3 bases and V 6 bases, and 6 bases lay outside the gene matches. The CDR3 runs to 14 residues. The V gene's germline CDR1 is LNHDA and CDR2 SQIVND (reference sequence). The CDR3 DNA sequence: TGTGCCAGTAGCCCGGGACAGGTTTACTATGGCTACACCTTC. Translated: CASSPGQVYYGYTF.

This clone showed up many times. The chain combines TRBV5-1 with TRBJ2-1, with a tentative D call TRBD1 (6 bases). CDR3 size: 17 residues. Germline CDR1 and CDR2: SGHRS and YFSETQ. Trimming took 3 bases from V and 0 from J, leaving 16 bases between them. CDR3 DNA: TGCGCCAGCAGCTGGGAGAGACAGGCGCACTCCTACAATGAGCAGTTCTTC. Protein product: CASSWERQAHSYNEQFF.

Note on this clone: The sample contains more than one DNA sequence encoding this CDR3. The chain joins TRBV7-2 to TRBJ2-2; D may be TRBD1 (6 bases). CDR1 SGHTA and CDR2 FQGNSA come from the germline V gene. The length of the CDR3 is 15 residues. The V gene lost 5 bases and the J gene lost 4 bases, with 14 bases spanning the gap. In DNA form, the CDR3 reads TGTGCCAGCAGCCCCGGACAGAGATTCACCGGGGAGCTGTTTTTT. It codes for CASSPGQRFTGELFF.

CDR3 sequence: CASYPGGDIQYF. CDR3 bases: TGTGCCAGCTATCCCGGGGGGGACATTCAGTACTTC. This chain links TRBV2 with TRBJ2-4; 8 bases align to TRBD2. Losses at the gene ends were 8 bases for V and 8 bases for J; bases not matched to a gene: 5. Germline values: CDR1 SNHLY, CDR2 FYNNEI. This CDR3 comprises 12 residues. Complete variable domain (other parts from reference TRBV2 and TRBJ2-4): EPEVTQTPSHQVTQMGQEVILRCVPISNHLYFYWYRQILGQKVEFLVSFYNNEISEKSEIFDDQFSVERPDGSNFTLKIRSTKLEDSAMYFCASYPGGDIQYFGAGTRLSVL.

In this sample, this clone turned up many times. J is TRBJ1-2 and V is TRBV4-3; possibly TRBD1 for D (5 bases). The CDR3 spans 16 residues. From germline, CDR1 is LGHNA and CDR2 YSLEER. V lost 1 base and J lost 0, with 12 bases in between. CDR3 amino acids: CASSQARGKTNYGYTF. The CDR3 DNA reads as TGCGCCAGCAGCCAAGCCCGGGGGAAGACTAACTATGGCTACACCTTC.

V is TRBV5-4 and J is TRBJ2-1; 11 bases agree with TRBD2. With 0 bases clipped from V and 5 bases from J, the junction kept 4 bases outside the gene matches. The CDR3 is made up of 16 amino acids. CDR1 and CDR2 (germline): SGHNT, YYREEE (reference sequence). Written as DNA, the CDR3 is TGTGCCAGCAGCTTGGTTAGCGGGAGGGGGGACAATGAGCAGTTCTTC. Its protein product is CASSLVSGRGDNEQFF.

This clone was counted between two and nine times. The gene calls are TRBV5-6 and TRBJ2-3, with a possible D match to TRBD2 (5 bases). The V end was cut by 4 bases, the J end by 4 bases, with 19 bases between. Germline V lookup: CDR1 SGHDT, CDR2 YYEEEE. The CDR3 length is 16 residues. CDR3 sequence: CASSINARGWADTQYF. CDR3 nucleotide sequence: TGTGCCAGCAGCATCAATGCCCGAGGGTGGGCAGATACGCAGTATTTT.

This clone has more than one count but fewer than ten. This chain joins TRBV7-9 and TRBJ2-4; 7 nucleotides agree with TRBD1. Trimming removed 11 bases from V and 2 bases from J; junction bases left unmatched: 18. Germline loops: CDR1 SEHNR, CDR2 FQNEAQ (reference sequence). The CDR3 is 17 amino acids. CDR3 residues: CAGVFTGTVSSKNIQYF. As DNA, the CDR3 is TGTGCCGGGGTATTTACCGGGACAGTCTCCTCCAAAAACATTCAGTACTTC. Filled out from reference TRBV7-9 and TRBJ2-4, the complete variable domain reads DTGVSQNPRHKITKRGQNVTFRCDPISEHNRLYWYRQTLGQGPEFLTYFQNEAQLEKSRLLSDRFSAERPKGSFSTLEIQRTEQGDSAMYLCAGVFTGTVSSKNIQYFGAGTRLSVL.

The chain has TRBV5-1 and TRBJ2-5, with D tentatively TRBD2 (6 bases). Deletions cut 5 bases from V and 9 bases from J, with 14 bases between. CDR1 SGHRS and CDR2 YFSETQ come from the germline V gene. The CDR3 runs 12 residues. In nucleotides, the CDR3 is TGCGCCAGCAGGGAATTGGAGGGGTCCCAGTACTTC. Translated, it gives CASRELEGSQYF. Variable domain in full (rest from reference TRBV5-1 and TRBJ2-5): KAGVTQTPRYLIKTRGQQVTLSCSPISGHRSVSWYQQTPGQGLQFLFEYFSETQRNKGNFPGRFSGRQFSNSRSEMNVSTLELGDSALYLCASRELEGSQYFGPGTRLLVL.

This chain joins TRBV10-2 and TRBJ2-1; the D gene is possibly TRBD2 (6 bases). From germline, CDR1 is WSHSY and CDR2 SAAADI. The CDR3 is 15 residues long. V was shortened by 5 bases and J by 5 bases, with 16 bases between the two germline ends. CDR3: CASSKGTLADNEQFF. CDR3 sequence (DNA): TGCGCCAGCAGTAAGGGGACTCTAGCAGACAATGAGCAGTTCTTC.

The rearrangement links TRBV4-1 to TRBJ1-5; D gene unclear. Per the germline V gene, CDR1 is MGHRA and CDR2 is YSYEKL. Trimming cost V 0 bases and J 7 bases, with 16 bases left between them. CDR3 length: 16 residues. The CDR3 coding sequence is TGCGCCAGCAGCCAAGATGCGGGCCGGGGAATGCAGCCCCAGCATTTT. It codes for CASSQDAGRGMQPQHF.

The rearrangement uses TRBV4-2 and TRBJ1-1; D is unclear. The CDR3 has 13 amino acids. V dropped 1 base and J dropped 7 bases, with 10 bases sitting between them. Germline CDR1 reads LGHNA; CDR2 reads YNFKEQ. Here the CDR3 reads CASSQGTVDEAFF. Here the CDR3 DNA reads TGTGCCAGCAGCCAAGGGACGGTTGATGAAGCTTTCTTT.

This clone was seen a handful of times. The V call is TRBV6-1, the J call TRBJ2-7; 7 nucleotides agree with TRBD1. This CDR3 has 15 amino acids. Losses at the gene ends were 1 base for V and 3 bases for J; bases not matched to a gene: 6. Germline CDR1 and CDR2: MNHNS and SASEGT. CDR3 bases: TGTGCCAGCAGTGAAGTAGGGACAGCAAACTACGAGCAGTACTTC. Residues: CASSEVGTANYEQYF.

In nucleotides, the CDR3 is TGTGCCAGCTCACCGTCAGCAGGGGGCACTGAAGCTTTCTTT. Its translation is CASSPSAGGTEAFF. The rearrangement uses TRBV18 and TRBJ1-1, with 7 bases lining up with TRBD1. Losses at the gene ends were 3 bases for V and 4 bases for J; bases not matched to a gene: 5. The CDR3 sequence is 14 residues long. Germline assignment: CDR1 KGHSH and CDR2 LQKENI.

The rearrangement links TRBV19 to TRBJ1-1; a possible D gene is TRBD1 (6 bases). Germline V gives CDR1 LNHDA, CDR2 SQIVND (reference sequence). The CDR3 is 13 residues long. Trimming stripped 8 bases from V and 10 bases from J, with 20 bases between. This CDR3 is CASFRDTLGGAFF. CDR3 DNA sequence: TGTGCCAGTTTCCGGGACACCCTTGGAGGAGCTTTCTTT.

This clone occurred a few times. The chain uses TRBV6-6 and TRBJ2-2; the match to TRBD2 covers 8 bases. The germline V gene encodes CDR1 MNHNY and CDR2 SVGAGI (reference sequence). The CDR3 runs to 12 residues. With 9 bases clipped from V and 7 bases from J, the junction kept 4 bases outside the gene matches. CDR3 residues: CASKREIGELFF. The CDR3 DNA is TGTGCCAGTAAGCGGGAGATCGGGGAGCTGTTTTTT.

The table lists this clone with a count of one. The V and J genes are TRBV29-1 and TRBJ1-1; tentatively, D is TRBD1 (6 bases). This CDR3 region has 16 residues. Germline CDR1 is SQVTM and CDR2 is ANQGSEA. Deletions cut 6 bases from V and 1 base from J, with 21 bases between. CDR3 nucleotide sequence: TGCAGCGTGAGGACCTCCTGGCAGGGGTCGAACACTGAAGCTTTCTTT. Protein sequence: CSVRTSWQGSNTEAFF.

The rearrangement uses TRBV11-2 and TRBJ2-7; 12 positions agree with TRBD2. The germline V gene encodes CDR1 SGHAT and CDR2 FQNNGV. V lost 5 bases to trimming and J lost 1 base; unmatched junction nucleotides: 12. The CDR3 has 18 residues. Here the CDR3 DNA reads TGTGCCAGCAGCCCGAGGTTAATCGGACTAGCGGGGTCCTACGAGCAGTACTTC. This sequence encodes CASSPRLIGLAGSYEQYF.

J is TRBJ2-3 and V is TRBV5-1; 9 nucleotides agree with TRBD2. The CDR3 covers 14 residues. The trim removed 0 bases at V and 4 bases at J, leaving 0 bases unmatched. Germline-derived CDR1 and CDR2 are SGHRS and YFSETQ. The CDR3 coding sequence is TGCGCCAGCAGCTTGGGGACTAGCGCAGATACGCAGTATTTT. This gives the protein CASSLGTSADTQYF.

The chain has TRBV5-6 and TRBJ2-3, with D perhaps TRBD2 (5 bases). This CDR3 contains 15 residues. V lost 1 base and J lost 1, with 10 bases in between. Germline values: CDR1 SGHDT, CDR2 YYEEEE. The CDR3 loop is CASSLRLGGTDTQYF. For the CDR3, the DNA is TGTGCCAGCAGCTTGCGGTTGGGAGGCACAGATACGCAGTATTTT.

As for this clone: Other DNA sequences of this sample code for an identical CDR3. The chain couples TRBV18 to TRBJ2-3, with D uncertain. The CDR3 extends over 12 amino acids. Germline CDR1 is KGHSH and CDR2 is LQKENI. Trimming left V 5 bases short and J 0 bases short, with 3 bases between. CDR3 region: CASSGSTDTQYF. CDR3 nucleotides: TGTGCCAGCTCAGGGAGCACAGATACGCAGTATTTT.

V is TRBV5-4 and J is TRBJ2-7, with D hard to call. The germline V gene has CDR1 SGHNT and CDR2 YYREEE (reference sequence). The V and J ends lost 3 bases and 6 bases respectively, with 16 bases between them. The CDR3 spans 14 residues. CDR3 residues: CASSSSGLIGEQYF. CDR3 nucleotide sequence: TGTGCCAGCAGCTCATCCGGGCTTATAGGCGAGCAGTACTTC.